This TCR beta chain is from a study of blood T cell repertoires in COVID-19. Study context: The origin of the acute and convalescent COVID-19 samples was the United States, Italy and Spain.

The Seattle patients, enrolled during active infection, were followed longitudinally. Germline V gene data show CDR1 as MNHEY and CDR2 as SVGAGI. Trimming at V came to 7 bases and at J to 6 bases, leaving 11 bases not matched to a gene. The CDR3 extends over 14 amino acids. In the study's own analysis: The assay estimated nucleated cells by amplifying reference gene primers. Clones were read by immunoSEQ multiplex PCR, and TCRdb kept only the in-frame ones, dropping some. That table supplies the V and J calls and clone size; D and trimming were determined from the DNA. The top ten hold 7.5% to 9.5% of the sample, which has approximately 530,000 clones, roughly nine tenths seen once.

V gene TRBV6-5 combines with J gene TRBJ1-2; 7 bases are shared with TRBD1. The TCR was taken from a woman aged 50 to 65 with COVID-19, enrolled during active disease. Sequencing was carried out using peripheral blood. CDR3 amino acids: CASTPDRFKDGYTF. Written as DNA, the CDR3 is TGTGCCAGCACTCCGGACAGGTTTAAGGATGGCTACACCTTC.